Listed below are T cell receptor beta chains from one sample, sequenced in a study of T-cell reconstitution after alpha-beta-depleted transplantation in children. Using its own MiXCR run on the PCR reads, TCRdb lists one record per CDR3 protein. This table has 100,000 or so distinct CDR3 sequences, more than 9% appearing once. The starting material was PBMCs from the stem cell graft donor, obtained from the stem cell graft. These TCRs come from a human donor who donated a stem cell graft to a child with inherited bone marrow failure. The CDR3 runs from the conserved cysteine through the conserved F or W. The order of the fields is J gene, V gene, D gene, CDR3 length, clone size, CDR3 DNA, CDR3 protein. D genes are given only for firm matches. A clone size is listed for some rows: how often the clone was seen (once, few, many), or a class if it is expanded.

J gene: TRBJ2-2
V gene: TRBV4-3
D gene: -
CDR3 length: 15
clone size: many
CDR3 DNA: TGCGCCAGCAGCCTCAGCGGGCGCTACACCGGGGAGCTGTTTTTT
CDR3 protein: CASSLSGRYTGELFF

J gene: TRBJ1-1
V gene: TRBV5-4
D gene: TRBD1
CDR3 length: 14
clone size: few
CDR3 DNA: TGTGCCAGCAAGGGACAGGAAAGGAACACTGAAGCTTTCTTT
CDR3 protein: CASKGQERNTEAFF

J gene: TRBJ1-4
V gene: TRBV20-1
D gene: -
CDR3 length: 14
clone size: many
CDR3 DNA: TGCAGTGCTAGTCAGGGTTTCAGCGGGGAAAAACTGTTTTTT
CDR3 protein: CSASQGFSGEKLFF

J gene: TRBJ1-4
V gene: TRBV5-1
D gene: -
CDR3 length: 14
clone size: many
CDR3 DNA: TGCGCCAGCAGGTTGACAACAACTAATGAAAAACTGTTTTTT
CDR3 protein: CASRLTTTNEKLFF

J gene: TRBJ2-1
V gene: TRBV5-4
D gene: TRBD1
CDR3 length: 15
clone size: -
CDR3 DNA: TGTGCCAGCAGCTTGGGACAGGGGGGAAACAATGAGCAGTTCTTC
CDR3 protein: CASSLGQGGNNEQFF

J gene: TRBJ2-1
V gene: TRBV6-6
D gene: -
CDR3 length: 12
clone size: -
CDR3 DNA: TGTGCCAGCAGTCGACGGCACAATGAGCAGTTCTTC
CDR3 protein: CASSRRHNEQFF

J gene: TRBJ1-4
V gene: TRBV7-2
D gene: -
CDR3 length: 17
clone size: -
CDR3 DNA: TGTGCCAGTAGTTACGTGGGGACACCTGCAACTAATGAAAAACTGTTTTTT
CDR3 protein: CASSYVGTPATNEKLFF

J gene: TRBJ2-6
V gene: TRBV4-3
D gene: TRBD1
CDR3 length: 18
clone size: -
CDR3 DNA: TGCGCCAGCAGCCAGGCCGGGACAGGGGGCTCTGGGGCCAACGTCCTGACTTTC
CDR3 protein: CASSQAGTGGSGANVLTF

J gene: TRBJ2-7
V gene: TRBV7-8
D gene: TRBD2
CDR3 length: 15
clone size: few
CDR3 DNA: TGTGCCAGCAGCTCAGTCGGGAGGGCGGGGTACGAGCAGTACTTC
CDR3 protein: CASSSVGRAGYEQYF

J gene: TRBJ2-2
V gene: TRBV20-1
D gene: -
CDR3 length: 14
clone size: few
CDR3 DNA: TGCAGTTCCGCTCGGGACACTAACGCCGGGGAGCTGTTTTTT
CDR3 protein: CSSARDTNAGELFF

J gene: TRBJ1-1
V gene: TRBV20-1
D gene: -
CDR3 length: 15
clone size: -
CDR3 DNA: TGCAGTGCTAGAGCCCCGACACTCGGGGGAGCTGAAGCTTTCTTT
CDR3 protein: CSARAPTLGGAEAFF

J gene: TRBJ1-1
V gene: TRBV20-1
D gene: -
CDR3 length: 11
clone size: many
CDR3 DNA: TGCAGTGCTAGAAGTGACACTGAAGCTTTCTTT
CDR3 protein: CSARSDTEAFF

J gene: TRBJ2-3
V gene: TRBV7-2
D gene: TRBD2
CDR3 length: 15
clone size: many
CDR3 DNA: TGTGCCAGCAGCATTATAGGCGGGAGGTCAGATACGCAGTATTTT
CDR3 protein: CASSIIGGRSDTQYF

J gene: TRBJ2-7
V gene: TRBV7-6
D gene: TRBD2
CDR3 length: 15
clone size: many
CDR3 DNA: TGTGCCAGCAGCGGTGGGGGCGGGGGGTCCTACGAGCAGTACTTC
CDR3 protein: CASSGGGGGSYEQYF

J gene: TRBJ1-2
V gene: TRBV4-3
D gene: TRBD1
CDR3 length: 15
clone size: many
CDR3 DNA: TGCGCCAGCAGCCAAGTGTTCGGGACAGGGGCCGGCTACACCTTC
CDR3 protein: CASSQVFGTGAGYTF

J gene: TRBJ1-1
V gene: TRBV6-2/TRBV6-3
D gene: -
CDR3 length: 15
clone size: few
CDR3 DNA: TGTGCCAGCAGTTACTCAGGGACCCAAGGGACTGAAGCTTTCTTT
CDR3 protein: CASSYSGTQGTEAFF

J gene: TRBJ2-1
V gene: TRBV2
D gene: TRBD1
CDR3 length: 12
clone size: many
CDR3 DNA: TGTGCCAGCAGTCGGACAGGGGGACAGCAGTTCTTC
CDR3 protein: CASSRTGGQQFF

J gene: TRBJ1-1
V gene: TRBV5-5
D gene: -
CDR3 length: 16
clone size: many
CDR3 DNA: TGTGCCAGCAGCTCCTGGCCCACAGGGAGGCGGGCTGAAGCTTTCTTT
CDR3 protein: CASSSWPTGRRAEAFF

J gene: TRBJ2-3
V gene: TRBV20-1
D gene: -
CDR3 length: 14
clone size: many
CDR3 DNA: TGCAGTGCTAGGGAACAGTCTAGCACAGATACGCAGTATTTT
CDR3 protein: CSAREQSSTDTQYF

J gene: TRBJ2-7
V gene: TRBV7-9
D gene: -
CDR3 length: 12
clone size: many
CDR3 DNA: TGTGCCAGCAGCTCACAGGTTTACGAGCAGTACTTC
CDR3 protein: CASSSQVYEQYF

J gene: TRBJ1-3
V gene: TRBV29-1
D gene: -
CDR3 length: 13
clone size: many
CDR3 DNA: TGCAGCGTTGAAATGGGGCCTGGAAACACCATATATTTT
CDR3 protein: CSVEMGPGNTIYF

J gene: TRBJ2-2
V gene: TRBV30
D gene: TRBD2
CDR3 length: 14
clone size: -
CDR3 DNA: TGTGCCTGCAGACTAGCGGGGAACACCGGGGAGCTGTTTTTT
CDR3 protein: CACRLAGNTGELFF

J gene: TRBJ2-7
V gene: TRBV5-1
D gene: TRBD1
CDR3 length: 17
clone size: -
CDR3 DNA: TGCGCCAGCAGCTTGGGCTCGGGACAGTCCTTTACCTACGAGCAGTACTTC
CDR3 protein: CASSLGSGQSFTYEQYF

J gene: TRBJ2-5
V gene: TRBV6-6
D gene: -
CDR3 length: 13
clone size: few
CDR3 DNA: TGTGCCAGCAGTGACCGGGGCGGCGAGACCCAGTACTTC
CDR3 protein: CASSDRGGETQYF

J gene: TRBJ2-5
V gene: TRBV27
D gene: TRBD1
CDR3 length: 17
clone size: -
CDR3 DNA: TGTGCCAGCAGTTTAGGAACCGGGACAGGAGGACAAGAGACCCAGTACTTC
CDR3 protein: CASSLGTGTGGQETQYF

J gene: TRBJ2-1
V gene: TRBV20-1
D gene: TRBD2
CDR3 length: 17
clone size: few
CDR3 DNA: TGCTGTGCTAGAGCTGGACTAGCGGGAGGCGGTGCCCATGAGCAGTTCTTC
CDR3 protein: CCARAGLAGGGAHEQFF

J gene: TRBJ2-1
V gene: TRBV7-2
D gene: TRBD2
CDR3 length: 14
clone size: few
CDR3 DNA: TGTGCCAGCTTTAGCGGGGGGGCCCGCAATGAGCAGTTCTTC
CDR3 protein: CASFSGGARNEQFF

J gene: TRBJ1-4
V gene: TRBV7-2
D gene: -
CDR3 length: 13
clone size: many
CDR3 DNA: TGTGCCAGCGCCGGGGCAGTCACTGAAAAACTGTTTTTT
CDR3 protein: CASAGAVTEKLFF

J gene: TRBJ1-2
V gene: TRBV28
D gene: -
CDR3 length: 14
clone size: many
CDR3 DNA: TGTGCCAGCAGACCTCCGGGAGTCAACTATGGCTACACCTTC
CDR3 protein: CASRPPGVNYGYTF

J gene: TRBJ2-3
V gene: TRBV29-1
D gene: TRBD1
CDR3 length: 16
clone size: many
CDR3 DNA: TGCAGCGTCGAAGGAACCGAGGACAGGGGGTCGGATACGCAGTATTTT
CDR3 protein: CSVEGTEDRGSDTQYF

J gene: TRBJ2-2
V gene: TRBV28
D gene: -
CDR3 length: 15
clone size: many
CDR3 DNA: TGTGCCAGCATCCAGCAGGGAGGTGGCACCGGGGAGCTGTTTTTT
CDR3 protein: CASIQQGGGTGELFF

J gene: TRBJ2-5
V gene: TRBV7-6
D gene: -
CDR3 length: 14
clone size: -
CDR3 DNA: TGTGCCAGCAGCTTAGTAGGCGGGCTGGAGACCCAGTACTTC
CDR3 protein: CASSLVGGLETQYF

J gene: TRBJ2-3
V gene: TRBV10-3
D gene: TRBD2
CDR3 length: 12
clone size: many
CDR3 DNA: TGTGCCACGGGGGGGTATGCAGATACGCAGTATTTT
CDR3 protein: CATGGYADTQYF

J gene: TRBJ2-3
V gene: TRBV28
D gene: -
CDR3 length: 17
clone size: -
CDR3 DNA: TGTGCCAGCAGGTCCTCTGAAGACCCGGCAGGCACAGATACGCAGTATTTT
CDR3 protein: CASRSSEDPAGTDTQYF

J gene: TRBJ1-2
V gene: TRBV5-1
D gene: -
CDR3 length: 16
clone size: many
CDR3 DNA: TGCGCCAGCAGCTATTCCGACAGCCAAGCTAACTATGGCTACACCTTC
CDR3 protein: CASSYSDSQANYGYTF

J gene: TRBJ1-4
V gene: TRBV18
D gene: -
CDR3 length: 16
clone size: many
CDR3 DNA: TGTGCCAGCTCACCAGGGTACATCACCAGAGGGGAAAAACTGTTTTTT
CDR3 protein: CASSPGYITRGEKLFF

J gene: TRBJ1-2
V gene: TRBV12-3/TRBV12-4
D gene: -
CDR3 length: 15
clone size: -
CDR3 DNA: TGTGCCAGCAGTTTAGCGGGGAGGGGCCACTATGGCTACACCTTC
CDR3 protein: CASSLAGRGHYGYTF

J gene: TRBJ2-5
V gene: TRBV23-1
D gene: TRBD2
CDR3 length: 20
clone size: few
CDR3 DNA: TGCGCCAGCAGTATAAGGACAGGTCGACTAGCGGGGAACCGCCAAGAGACCCAGTACTTC
CDR3 protein: CASSIRTGRLAGNRQETQYF

J gene: TRBJ1-4
V gene: TRBV25-1
D gene: TRBD1
CDR3 length: 14
clone size: many
CDR3 DNA: TGTGCCAGCAGTAGAAGACAGGGAGGTGAAAAACTGTTTTTT
CDR3 protein: CASSRRQGGEKLFF

J gene: TRBJ2-3
V gene: TRBV28
D gene: TRBD1
CDR3 length: 14
clone size: many
CDR3 DNA: TGTGCCAGCCTCCCGGGACAGGGTATAGATACGCAGTATTTT
CDR3 protein: CASLPGQGIDTQYF

J gene: TRBJ2-2
V gene: TRBV25-1
D gene: -
CDR3 length: 14
clone size: many
CDR3 DNA: TGTGCCAGCCGATCCCGGGCCATCGGCGGGGAGCTGTTTTTT
CDR3 protein: CASRSRAIGGELFF

J gene: TRBJ2-3
V gene: TRBV5-6
D gene: -
CDR3 length: 14
clone size: many
CDR3 DNA: TGTGCCAGCAGCTTTCTGGAGGGCACAGATACGCAGTATTTT
CDR3 protein: CASSFLEGTDTQYF

J gene: TRBJ2-7
V gene: TRBV6-1
D gene: TRBD1
CDR3 length: 15
clone size: few
CDR3 DNA: TGTGCCAGCAGTGACCGGGACAGGGGAAAGTACGAGCAGTACTTC
CDR3 protein: CASSDRDRGKYEQYF

J gene: TRBJ2-6
V gene: TRBV28
D gene: -
CDR3 length: 17
clone size: few
CDR3 DNA: TGTGCCAGCAGTCTGATGGGCGCCACCTCTGGGGCCAACGTCCTGACTTTC
CDR3 protein: CASSLMGATSGANVLTF